The rows below give T cell receptor beta chains drawn from one sample of a study of shared clonotypes between healthy human individuals. The protocol was immunoSEQ multiplex PCR, while the TCRdb copy is restricted to in-frame clones and leaves out a portion. The sample consists of just over 2,000,000 clones, 95% of them appearing once. What was sequenced was naive CD4+ T cells sorted from blood. The receptor source for this set is a man in his late teens or twenties in good health. The CDR3 runs from the conserved cysteine through the conserved F or W. Each record gives: J gene, D gene, clone size, V gene, CDR3 protein, CDR3 DNA. The D gene is left open where the match is weak. Clone size is shown for a subset of rows, as once, few, many or a class of expanded clone.

TRBJ1-1 - - TRBV2 CASSLRTVSTGYTEAFF TGTGCCAGCAGTTTGAGGACAGTCTCGACGGGATACACTGAAGCTTTCTTT
TRBJ1-2 - once TRBV18 CASSPTVNYGYTF TGTGCCAGCTCACCGACAGTCAACTATGGCTACACCTTC
TRBJ1-1 TRBD1 - TRBV6-6 CASSAGGAEAFF TGTGCCAGCAGCGCAGGGGGAGCTGAAGCTTTCTTT
TRBJ2-1 - - TRBV29-1 CSVVGSYNEQFF TGCAGCGTTGTGGGCTCCTACAATGAGCAGTTCTTC
TRBJ1-2 - - TRBV2 CASREEDYGYTF TGTGCCAGCAGGGAGGAGGACTATGGCTACACCTTC
TRBJ2-7 - - TRBV7-9 CASKRGSSSYEQYF TGTGCCAGCAAAAGAGGGTCGAGCTCCTACGAGCAGTACTTC
TRBJ2-2 - - TRBV6-1 CASSELRGTGELFF TGTGCCAGCAGTGAACTTCGGGGGACCGGGGAGCTGTTTTTT
TRBJ2-1 - once TRBV5-1 CASSLGGEQFF TGCGCCAGCAGCTTGGGAGGTGAGCAGTTCTTC
TRBJ2-7 - - TRBV28 CASSLWGDGGYEQYF TGTGCCAGCAGTTTATGGGGGGACGGGGGCTACGAGCAGTACTTC
TRBJ1-1 TRBD1 - TRBV11-1 CASSPGDRGAFF TGTGCCAGCAGCCCGGGAGACAGGGGAGCTTTCTTT
TRBJ2-5 - - TRBV6-5 CASWEGGTQYF TGTGCCAGCTGGGAAGGGGGGACCCAGTACTTC
TRBJ2-1 - - TRBV7-9 CASSLSISYNEQFF TGTGCCAGCAGCTTAAGTATATCCTACAATGAGCAGTTCTTC
TRBJ1-1 TRBD1 - TRBV23-1 CASSQGATEAFF TGCGCCAGCAGCCAGGGGGCAACTGAAGCTTTCTTT